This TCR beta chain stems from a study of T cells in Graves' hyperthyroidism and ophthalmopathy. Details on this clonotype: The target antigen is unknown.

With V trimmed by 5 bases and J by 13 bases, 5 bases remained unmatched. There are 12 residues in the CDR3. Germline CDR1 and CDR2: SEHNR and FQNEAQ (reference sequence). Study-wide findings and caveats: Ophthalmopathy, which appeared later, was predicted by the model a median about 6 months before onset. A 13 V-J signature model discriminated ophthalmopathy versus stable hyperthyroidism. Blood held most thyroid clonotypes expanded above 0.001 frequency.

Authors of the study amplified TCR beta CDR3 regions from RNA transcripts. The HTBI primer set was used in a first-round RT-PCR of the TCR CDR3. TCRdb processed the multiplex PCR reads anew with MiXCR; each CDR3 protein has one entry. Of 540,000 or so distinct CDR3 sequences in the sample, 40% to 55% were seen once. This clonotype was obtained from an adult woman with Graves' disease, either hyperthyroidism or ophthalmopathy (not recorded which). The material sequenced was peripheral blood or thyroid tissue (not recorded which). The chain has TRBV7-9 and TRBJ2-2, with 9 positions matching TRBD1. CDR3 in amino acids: CASSPAGQGLFF. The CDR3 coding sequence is TGTGCCAGCAGCCCCGCGGGACAGGGGCTGTTTTTT.